This entry concerns a single TCR beta chain. Antigen unknown. Time point of the sample: newly diagnosed GD, antithyroid drugs for less than 3 months. The authors made the TCR library using RNA they extracted from PBMCs. The data derive from a study of regulatory T cells in long-lasting Graves disease. Study as a whole: Antithyroid drugs had been given to newly diagnosed Graves' patients for under 3 months. Notes on the study in general: Persistent disease samples used TRBV28, TRBJ1-2 and TRBJ2-5 preferentially.

Building of the TCR beta libraries involved iRepertoire HTBI primers and Arm-PCR of CDR3 regions. One entry per CDR3 protein, called by TCRdb with MiXCR from the multiplex PCR reads. The sample lists about 610,000 distinct CDR3 sequences; around 16% were seen once. The CDR3 is made up of 14 amino acids. Germline V gene sequence: CDR1 SEHNR, CDR2 FQNEAQ (reference sequence). V lost 3 bases, J lost 3 bases, and 11 bases lay in between. Separately, the same data were catalogued under a study of T cells in Graves' hyperthyroidism and ophthalmopathy. That report notes: The study excluded patients with uncontrolled infection, other autoimmune disease, pregnancy or lactation. First-round RT-PCR targeting the TCR CDR3 was performed with the HTBI primer set.

This clonotype originated in a man aged 18-30 years with Graves disease. The gene calls are TRBV7-9 and TRBJ2-5; D gene unclear. The source was peripheral blood mononuclear cells (PBMCs), collected at new diagnosis, from a patient treated with antithyroid drugs. The CDR3 DNA is TGTGCCAGCAGCTTGGCAACAGCGAAAGAGACCCAGTACTTC. Translated, it gives CASSLATAKETQYF.